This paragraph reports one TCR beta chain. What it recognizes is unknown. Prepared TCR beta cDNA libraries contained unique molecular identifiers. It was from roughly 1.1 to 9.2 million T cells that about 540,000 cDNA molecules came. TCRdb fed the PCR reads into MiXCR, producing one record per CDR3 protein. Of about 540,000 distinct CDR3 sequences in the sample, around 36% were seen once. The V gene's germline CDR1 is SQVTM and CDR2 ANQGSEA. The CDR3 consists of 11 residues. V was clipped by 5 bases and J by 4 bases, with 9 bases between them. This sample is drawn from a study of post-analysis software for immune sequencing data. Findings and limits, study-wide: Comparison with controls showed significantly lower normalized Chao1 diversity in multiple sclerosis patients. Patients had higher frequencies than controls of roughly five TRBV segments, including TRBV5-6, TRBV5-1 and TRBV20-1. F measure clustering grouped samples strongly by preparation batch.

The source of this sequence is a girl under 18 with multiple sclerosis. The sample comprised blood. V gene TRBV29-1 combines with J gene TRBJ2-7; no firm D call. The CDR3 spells CSVRLGYEQYF. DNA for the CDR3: TGCAGCGTTCGCCTCGGATACGAGCAGTACTTC.